A single sample gave rise to the 20 T cell receptor beta chains below, sequenced in a study of T cell changes during pregnancy in multiple sclerosis. Clones were read by immunoSEQ multiplex PCR, and TCRdb kept only the in-frame ones, dropping some. The sample includes approximately 94,000 clones, about 90% of them seen just once. Specimen: peripheral blood, collected after pregnancy. These TCRs come from a female donor with multiple sclerosis, enrolled in a pregnancy study.

The CDR3 sequence: CASSFSSLKYQETQYF. For the CDR3, the DNA is TGTGCCAGCAGTTTTTCTAGCTTAAAGTACCAAGAGACCCAGTACTTC. V usage is TRBV27 and J usage is TRBJ2-5; D possibly corresponds to TRBD2 (5 bases). The CDR3 runs 16 residues. V lost 3 bases, J lost 0 bases, and 14 bases lay in between. CDR1 and CDR2 (germline): MNHEY, SMNVEV (reference sequence).

This clone was detected a few times. V is TRBV19 and J is TRBJ1-2, with D possibly being TRBD1 (5 bases). Germline values: CDR1 LNHDA, CDR2 SQIVND (reference sequence). The germline V and J ends were trimmed by 2 bases and 4 bases, with 14 bases remaining between them. The CDR3 covers 15 residues. Here the CDR3 reads CASSIRGTGAYGYTF. In DNA, the CDR3 is TGTGCCAGTAGTATAAGGGGAACTGGGGCCTATGGCTACACCTTC.

The CDR3, as DNA: TGTGCCAGCAGATGGACAGGGGGCCCCTACGAGCAGTACTTC. It specifies CASRWTGGPYEQYF. The chain joins TRBV27 to TRBJ2-7; TRBD1 agrees at 11 bases. Germline lookup yields CDR1 MNHEY and CDR2 SMNVEV (reference sequence). The CDR3 is 14 amino acids. J was trimmed by 2 bases and V by 6 bases; bases with no gene match: 3.

In this sample, this clone turned up once. The chain has TRBV9 and TRBJ2-1; 8 positions match TRBD2. The J segment lost 10 bases and the V segment lost 0 bases, leaving 12 bases of the junction unmatched. Germline CDR1 SGDLS, CDR2 YYNGEE. The length of the CDR3 is 16 residues. CDR3 sequence (DNA): TGTGCCAGCAGCGTAGCACCTAGCGGGCCCCAATCGGAGCAGTTCTTC. As protein: CASSVAPSGPQSEQFF.

The chain links TRBV27 to TRBJ1-1; D not certain. V was pared by 3 bases and J by 2 bases, with 7 bases between. The germline gives CDR1 MNHEY, CDR2 SMNVEV (reference sequence). The CDR3 consists of 13 residues. CDR3 sequence: CASSFSGNTEAFF. The DNA of the CDR3 is TGTGCCAGCAGTTTTTCGGGAAACACTGAAGCTTTCTTT.

V is TRBV9 and J is TRBJ1-6, with D possibly being TRBD1 (6 bases). V lost 4 bases to trimming and J lost 5 bases, with 22 bases between them. The germline gives CDR1 SGDLS, CDR2 YYNGEE. The CDR3 is made up of 18 amino acids. The CDR3 DNA is TGTGCCAGCAGCCCCGGTGCGGGGGCGGGGGCCAATAATTCACCCCTCCACTTT. Protein sequence: CASSPGAGAGANNSPLHF. Variable domain in full (rest from reference TRBV9 and TRBJ1-6): DSGVTQTPKHLITATGQRVTLRCSPRSGDLSVYWYQQSLDQGLQFLIQYYNGEERAKGNILERFSAQQFPDLHSELNLSSLELGDSALYFCASSPGAGAGANNSPLHFGNGTRLTVT.

The rearrangement links TRBV19 to TRBJ1-5, with D perhaps TRBD1 (6 bases). Germline CDR1 reads LNHDA; CDR2 reads SQIVND (reference sequence). With 1 base removed from V and 3 bases from J, the gap between germline ends came to 10 bases. This CDR3 region has 15 residues. The DNA for the CDR3 is TGTGCCAGTAGTATAGCGGACAGAGACAATCAGCCCCAGCATTTT. Protein product: CASSIADRDNQPQHF.

The chain recombines TRBV18 with TRBJ2-1, with 8 positions matching TRBD1. Germline CDR1 is KGHSH and CDR2 is LQKENI. J lost 5 bases, V lost 3 bases, and 3 bases had no gene match. There are 14 residues in the CDR3. The DNA for the CDR3 is TGTGCCAGCTCACCTCGACAGGGGAACAATGAGCAGTTCTTC. Translation gives CASSPRQGNNEQFF.

This clone was found a few times. The rearrangement links TRBV4-1 to TRBJ1-1; D possibly corresponds to TRBD1 (5 bases). The germline V gene encodes CDR1 MGHRA and CDR2 YSYEKL. Trimming cost V 1 base and J 8 bases, with 11 bases left between them. CDR3 length: 13 residues. In nucleotides, the CDR3 is TGCGCCAGCAGCCAAGCTCTTGGGGGGGAAGCTTTCTTT. Protein: CASSQALGGEAFF.

As for this clone: One end of the junction varies from germline; a read error may be responsible. The chain recombines TRBV7-7 with TRBJ2-7; the D is unclear. The CDR3 consists of 16 residues. From germline, CDR1 is SSHAT and CDR2 FNYEAQ (reference sequence). Written as DNA, the CDR3 is TGTGCTAGCAGCCCTAAGGAAGGAGCGCTCGCCTACGAGCAGTACTTC. Protein sequence: CASSPKEGALAYEQYF.

The chain carries TRBV11-2 and TRBJ2-5, with no clear D. The germline V and J ends were trimmed by 3 bases and 3 bases, with 11 bases remaining between them. The germline V gene encodes CDR1 SGHAT and CDR2 FQNNGV. This CDR3 region has 14 residues. DNA for the CDR3: TGTGCCAGCAGCTTGGTTCTGCAGGAAGAGACCCAGTACTTC. It specifies CASSLVLQEETQYF.

This clone has a single count. The rearrangement uses TRBV5-1 and TRBJ2-4; TRBD2 matches at 8 bases. In germline, CDR1 is SGHRS, CDR2 YFSETQ. The CDR3 has 16 residues. J gave up 3 bases and V 3 bases, and 8 bases lay outside the gene matches. The CDR3: CASSSRGGSSKNIQYF. The DNA for the CDR3 is TGCGCCAGCAGCTCCCGGGGGGGTTCTAGCAAAAACATTCAGTACTTC.

The chain combines TRBV11-2 with TRBJ2-7; 8 nucleotides agree with TRBD1. Per the germline V gene, CDR1 is SGHAT and CDR2 is FQNNGV. After removal of 2 bases from V and 0 bases from J, the junction contained 9 bases not matched to a gene. CDR3 length: 17 residues. The CDR3 sequence is CASSLRRGRTNSYEQYF. CDR3 DNA sequence: TGTGCCAGCAGCTTACGCAGGGGGCGTACAAACTCCTACGAGCAGTACTTC. The full variable domain, completed using reference TRBV11-2 and TRBJ2-7, is EAGVAQSPRYKIIEKRQSVAFWCNPISGHATLYWYQQILGQGPKLLIQFQNNGVVDDSQLPKDRFSAERLKGVDSTLKIQPAKLEDSAVYLCASSLRRGRTNSYEQYFGPGTRLTVT.

The rearrangement joins TRBV18 to TRBJ2-1, with D perhaps matching TRBD1 (6 bases). Per germline, CDR1 KGHSH and CDR2 LQKENI. Trimming took 5 bases from V and 2 from J, leaving 13 bases between them. This CDR3 spans 15 amino acids. The DNA of the CDR3 is TGTGCCAGCTCATCGATGGACAGACCCTACAATGAGCAGTTCTTC. Residues: CASSSMDRPYNEQFF.

This chain connects TRBV9 to TRBJ2-1; 7 bases agree with TRBD2. In germline, CDR1 is SGDLS, CDR2 YYNGEE. V lost 3 bases and J lost 5; bases outside the gene matches: 5. The CDR3 sequence is 14 residues long. CDR3 DNA: TGTGCCAGCAGCGGTGGACTAGGAAACAATGAGCAGTTCTTC. Translating it yields CASSGGLGNNEQFF.

The chain joins TRBV5-1 to TRBJ2-3; TRBD1 matches at 9 bases. The junction had 7 bases not matched to a gene; V was cut back by 3 bases and J by 2 bases. CDR1 and CDR2 (germline): SGHRS, YFSETQ. The CDR3 loop spans 16 amino acids. The CDR3 DNA reads as TGCGCCAGCAGCTCCGCTGGGGACAGGGTCACAGATACGCAGTATTTT. Protein product: CASSSAGDRVTDTQYF.

V gene TRBV5-4 combines with J gene TRBJ2-7; tentative D call: TRBD1 (6 bases). Germline loops: CDR1 SGHNT, CDR2 YYREEE (reference sequence). V shed 3 bases and J shed 12 bases, with 19 bases lying between them. This CDR3 has 13 amino acids. CDR3 region: CASSSSDRLVRYF. CDR3 coding DNA: TGTGCCAGCAGCTCGTCGGACAGATTGGTGAGGTACTTC.

The gene calls are TRBV13 and TRBJ1-3; no clear D gene. The CDR3 is 14 residues long. The germline V gene encodes CDR1 PRHDT and CDR2 FYEKMQ (reference sequence). The ends were cut back, 5 bases at V and 1 base at J, with 9 bases in the middle. This CDR3 is CASSLTGSGNTIYF. CDR3 nucleotides: TGTGCCAGCAGCCTAACGGGGTCTGGAAACACCATATATTTT.

The chain joins TRBV2 to TRBJ2-3; TRBD2 agrees at 11 bases. The CDR3 has 16 residues. Germline values: CDR1 SNHLY, CDR2 FYNNEI. The V gene end was trimmed by 7 bases and the J gene end by 4 bases; junction bases not matched to a gene: 10. The CDR3 DNA reads TGTGCCAGCACTGTAGCGGGGGGGCCTTTAGCAGATACGCAGTATTTT. It yields the protein CASTVAGGPLADTQYF.

The J gene is TRBJ2-5, the V gene TRBV7-8; D is possibly TRBD2 (5 bases). This CDR3 has 22 amino acids. With 0 bases removed from V and 2 bases from J, the gap between germline ends came to 31 bases. CDR1 and CDR2 (germline): SGHVS, FQNEAQ. The CDR3 here is CASSLALFGAFVPGSSQETQYF. The DNA of the CDR3 is TGTGCCAGCAGCTTAGCGCTTTTCGGCGCTTTCGTACCGGGATCCTCACAAGAGACCCAGTACTTC.